This T cell receptor beta chain was retrieved from a study of identical twins. Germline V gene data show CDR1 as SEHNR and CDR2 as FQNEAQ (reference sequence). CDR3 size: 15 residues. After removal of 5 bases from V and 7 bases from J, the junction contained 7 bases not matched to a gene. Healthy Caucasians supplied all donations. Overall study results and limits: Beta out-of-frame twin sharing showed a weaker excess. In monozygotic twins, models underestimated the sharing of out-of-frame TCR alpha.

TCRdb re-analysed the 5' RACE reads in MiXCR, keeping a single row per CDR3 protein. The table includes hundreds of thousands of distinct CDR3 sequences, around 6.1% detected once. This clonotype was detected ten times or more. The target antigen is unknown. This chain links TRBV7-9 with TRBJ2-1, with 11 bases aligning to TRBD2. The TCR originated in a man aged 18 to 30 in good health. Sequenced sample: naive T cells sorted from blood. The CDR3 nucleotides are TGTGCCAGCAGCGACGGGACTAGCGGAAATAATGAGCAGTTCTTC. Amino acid sequence: CASSDGTSGNNEQFF.